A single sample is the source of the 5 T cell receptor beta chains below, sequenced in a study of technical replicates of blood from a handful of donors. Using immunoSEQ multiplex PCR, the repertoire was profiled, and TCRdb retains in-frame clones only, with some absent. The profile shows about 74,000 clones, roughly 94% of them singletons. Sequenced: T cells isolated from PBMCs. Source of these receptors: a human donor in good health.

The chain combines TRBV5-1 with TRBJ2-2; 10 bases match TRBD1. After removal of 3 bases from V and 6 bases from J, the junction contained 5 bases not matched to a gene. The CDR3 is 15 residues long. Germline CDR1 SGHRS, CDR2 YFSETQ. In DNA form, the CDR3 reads TGCGCCAGCAGCTGGGGGACAGGGGCTTCCGGGGAGCTGTTTTTT. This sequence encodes CASSWGTGASGELFF.

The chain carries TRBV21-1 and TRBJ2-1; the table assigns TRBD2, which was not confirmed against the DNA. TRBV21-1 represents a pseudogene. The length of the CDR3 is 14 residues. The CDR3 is CANGLAGIRNEQFF. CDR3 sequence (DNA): TGTGCCAACGGACTAGCGGGTATTAGGAATGAGCAGTTCTTC.

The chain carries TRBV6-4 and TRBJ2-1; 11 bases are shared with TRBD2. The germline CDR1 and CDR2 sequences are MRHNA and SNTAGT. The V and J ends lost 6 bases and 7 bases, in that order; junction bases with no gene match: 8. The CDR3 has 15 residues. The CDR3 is CASSELAGVGNEQFF. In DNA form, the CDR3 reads TGTGCCAGCAGCGAACTAGCGGGGGTAGGGAATGAGCAGTTCTTC.

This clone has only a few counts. DNA of the CDR3: TGTGCCAGCTCACCAACCCAGGGTGCACCCCTCCACTTT. It codes for CASSPTQGAPLHF. The chain recombines TRBV18 with TRBJ1-6, with D possibly matching TRBD1 (5 bases). The CDR3 contains 13 residues. The V end was cut by 2 bases, the J end by 11 bases, with 10 bases between. Germline V lookup: CDR1 KGHSH, CDR2 LQKENI.

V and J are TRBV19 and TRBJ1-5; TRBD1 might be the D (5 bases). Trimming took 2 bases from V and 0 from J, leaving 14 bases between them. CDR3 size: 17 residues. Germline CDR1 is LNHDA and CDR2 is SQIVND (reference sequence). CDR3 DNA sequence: TGTGCCAGTAGTATAACGGCCAGGGTGCATAGCAATCAGCCCCAGCATTTT. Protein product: CASSITARVHSNQPQHF.